One sample yielded the 9 T cell receptor beta chains listed below, sequenced in a study of blood T cell repertoires in COVID-19. Produced via immunoSEQ multiplex PCR; TCRdb's table is partial and in-frame only. The sample carries around 300,000 clones, approximately 91% recorded once. Sequencing was performed on PBMCs or T cells enriched from blood (not recorded which). Source of these receptors: a woman between 35 and 50 years old who had recovered from COVID-19.

The rearrangement links TRBV7-2 to TRBJ1-3, with D perhaps matching TRBD1 (5 bases). The CDR3 is 16 residues long. Trimming stripped 1 base from V and 0 bases from J, with 10 bases between. In germline, CDR1 is SGHTA, CDR2 FQGNSA. DNA for the CDR3: TGTGCCAGCAGCTTAGTTATGACAGCCTCTGGAAACACCATATATTTT. Its translation: CASSLVMTASGNTIYF.

The CDR3 DNA follows: TGTGCCAGCAGTCGGCAGGGAGGCACTGAAGCTTTCTTT. Translation gives CASSRQGGTEAFF. The chain couples TRBV2 to TRBJ1-1; D may be TRBD1 (5 bases). V lost 5 bases and J 4 bases, leaving 11 bases between the germline ends. The CDR3 contains 13 residues. Germline V gives CDR1 SNHLY, CDR2 FYNNEI. The full variable domain, rest sourced from reference TRBV2 and TRBJ1-1, is EPEVTQTPSHQVTQMGQEVILRCVPISNHLYFYWYRQILGQKVEFLVSFYNNEISEKSEIFDDQFSVERPDGSNFTLKIRSTKLEDSAMYFCASSRQGGTEAFFGQGTRLTVV.

The sample holds one count of this clone. The chain uses TRBV11-2 and TRBJ2-7; possibly TRBD1 for D (5 bases). Germline V CDR1 and CDR2: SGHAT, FQNNGV. V lost 4 bases, J lost 6 bases, and 10 bases lay in between. The CDR3 spans 12 residues. The CDR3 nucleotides are TGTGCCAGCAGCTCCCCAACAGGCGAGCAGTACTTC. It translates to CASSSPTGEQYF.

This chain links TRBV18 with TRBJ2-7; 7 positions match TRBD1. V gave up 3 bases and J gave up 2 bases; unmatched junction bases: 4. CDR3 length: 14 amino acids. CDR1 is KGHSH, CDR2 LQKENI, per germline. The CDR3: CASSPTGPPYEQYF. In DNA, the CDR3 is TGTGCCAGCTCACCGACAGGGCCCCCCTACGAGCAGTACTTC.

The sample holds a few counts of this clone. The CDR3 is CASSAGDRGHEKLFF. As DNA, the CDR3 is TGTGCCAGCAGCGCGGGGGACAGGGGGCATGAAAAACTGTTTTTT. This chain joins TRBV7-9 and TRBJ1-4; TRBD1 aligns across 12 bases. Looked up from germline, CDR1 is SEHNR and CDR2 is FQNEAQ (reference sequence). The J segment lost 6 bases and the V segment lost 5 bases, leaving 4 bases of the junction unmatched. This CDR3 is 15 amino acids long.

The rearrangement joins TRBV6-6 to TRBJ2-5, with D maybe TRBD2 (5 bases). The CDR3 is 11 residues long. CDR1 and CDR2 from the germline V gene are MNHNY and SVGAGI (reference sequence). Trimming left V 7 bases short and J 4 bases short, with 7 bases between. DNA of the CDR3: TGTGCCAGCACGGAGGCAGAGACCCAGTACTTC. It translates to CASTEAETQYF.

This sequence joins TRBV19 and TRBJ2-7; D perhaps matches TRBD1 (5 bases). V dropped 10 bases and J dropped 0 bases, with 25 bases sitting between them. Germline CDR1 LNHDA, CDR2 SQIVND (reference sequence). The CDR3 contains 17 residues. CDR3 sequence: CATNRGHTEVSSYEQYF. CDR3 sequence (DNA): TGTGCCACCAACAGAGGACATACAGAGGTGAGCTCCTACGAGCAGTACTTC.

This chain joins TRBV5-8 and TRBJ1-5; 9 bases agree with TRBD1. The CDR3 sequence is 15 residues long. The germline V gene has CDR1 SGHTS and CDR2 YDEGEE. J was trimmed by 7 bases and V by 3 bases; bases with no gene match: 8. The CDR3 DNA reads TGTGCCAGCAGCTGGCGGACAGGGGAGTACCAGCCCCAGCATTTT. The encoded protein is CASSWRTGEYQPQHF. The variable domain in full, completed from reference TRBV5-8 and TRBJ1-5, reads EAGVTQSPTHLIKTRGQQATLRCSPISGHTSVYWYQQALGLGLQFLLWYDEGEERNRGNFPPRFSGRQFPNYSSELNVNALELEDSALYLCASSWRTGEYQPQHFGDGTRLSIL.

The genes are TRBV10-3 and TRBJ2-5, with 8 positions matching TRBD1. The ends lost 6 bases at V and 4 bases at J; junction bases unmatched: 4. The CDR3 consists of 13 residues. CDR1 ENHRY and CDR2 SYGVKD come from the germline V gene. Here the CDR3 reads CAISRDRGETQYF. The DNA of the CDR3 is TGTGCCATCAGCCGAGACAGGGGAGAGACCCAGTACTTC.